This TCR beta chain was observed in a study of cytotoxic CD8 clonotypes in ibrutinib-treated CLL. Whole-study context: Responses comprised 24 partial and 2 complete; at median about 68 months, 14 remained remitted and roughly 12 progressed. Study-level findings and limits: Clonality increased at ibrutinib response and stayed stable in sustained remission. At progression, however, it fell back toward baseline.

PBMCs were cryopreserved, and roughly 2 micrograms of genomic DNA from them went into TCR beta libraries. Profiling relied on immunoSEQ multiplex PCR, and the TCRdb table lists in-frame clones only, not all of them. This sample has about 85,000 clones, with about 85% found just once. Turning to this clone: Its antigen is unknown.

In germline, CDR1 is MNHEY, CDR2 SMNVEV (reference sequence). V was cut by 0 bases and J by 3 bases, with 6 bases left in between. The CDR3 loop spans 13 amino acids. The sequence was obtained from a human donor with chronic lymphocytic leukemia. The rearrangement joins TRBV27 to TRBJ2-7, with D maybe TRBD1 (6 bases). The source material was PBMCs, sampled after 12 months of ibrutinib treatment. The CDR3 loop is CASSLSGGYEQYF. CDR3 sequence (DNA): TGTGCCAGCAGTTTATCAGGGGGCTACGAGCAGTACTTC.